This passage covers 14 T cell receptor beta chains from one sample sequenced in a study of PD-1 blockade in classical Hodgkin lymphoma. Every patient experienced relapse after autologous stem cell transplantation, and brentuximab vedotin exposure varied. Clones were read by immunoSEQ multiplex PCR, and TCRdb kept only the in-frame ones, dropping some. The sample consists of 13,000 or so clones, 75% to 90% of them appearing once. The material was peripheral blood mononuclear cells (PBMCs), obtained at baseline. The origin of the receptors is a human donor with classical Hodgkin lymphoma.

The chain links TRBV30 to TRBJ1-2, with a possible D match to TRBD1 (6 bases). The CDR3 loop spans 12 amino acids. Germline values: CDR1 GTSNPN, CDR2 SVGIG (reference sequence). The germline V and J ends were trimmed by 2 bases and 8 bases, with 12 bases remaining between them. The CDR3 region is CAWSRGAGGYTF. In DNA, the CDR3 is TGTGCCTGGAGTAGGGGGGCAGGGGGCTACACCTTC.

This clone came up a few times. J is TRBJ2-7 and V is TRBV10-3; the D gene is possibly TRBD2 (5 bases). Germline values: CDR1 ENHRY, CDR2 SYGVKD. Trimming removed 5 bases at V and 1 base at J, with 12 bases between. The CDR3 is 14 residues long. In DNA form, the CDR3 reads TGTGCCATCAGTATAGGTGGGGAGTCCTACGAGCAGTACTTC. It codes for CAISIGGESYEQYF.

The J gene is TRBJ2-1, the V gene TRBV5-1; perhaps TRBD2 as D (6 bases). Trimming left V 3 bases short and J 6 bases short, with 16 bases between. In germline, CDR1 is SGHRS, CDR2 YFSETQ. The CDR3 is made up of 15 amino acids. CDR3 coding DNA: TGCGCCAGCAGCTCGGAAGGGACTTCATTCAATGAGCAGTTCTTC. This encodes CASSSEGTSFNEQFF. Full variable domain (missing parts from reference TRBV5-1 and TRBJ2-1): KAGVTQTPRYLIKTRGQQVTLSCSPISGHRSVSWYQQTPGQGLQFLFEYFSETQRNKGNFPGRFSGRQFSNSRSEMNVSTLELGDSALYLCASSSEGTSFNEQFFGPGTRLTVL.

This clone was counted only a few times. DNA of the CDR3: TGTGCTAGTGGTTCATCCTCAGGACAGGGGCCTAACTATGGCTACACCTTC. Its translation is CASGSSSGQGPNYGYTF. J is TRBJ1-2 and V is TRBV12-5, with 9 nucleotides matching TRBD1. Germline loops: CDR1 LGHNT, CDR2 FRNRAP. V lost 4 bases to trimming and J lost 0 bases; unmatched junction nucleotides: 9. CDR3 length equals 17 residues.

The V call is TRBV5-1, the J call TRBJ2-7; no firm D call. The CDR3 length is 14 residues. Germline V gene data show CDR1 as SGHRS and CDR2 as YFSETQ. V was clipped by 0 bases and J by 2 bases, with 9 bases between them. The CDR3 here is CASSLGPVAYEQYF. The CDR3 DNA reads as TGCGCCAGCAGCTTGGGTCCAGTTGCCTACGAGCAGTACTTC.

The gene calls are TRBV4-2 and TRBJ2-7, with D uncertain. This CDR3 has 13 residues. Germline lookup yields CDR1 LGHNA and CDR2 YNFKEQ. The V gene lost 1 base and the J gene lost 3 bases, with 7 bases spanning the gap. The CDR3 nucleotides are TGTGCCAGCAGCCAAGGGTTACGCTACGAGCAGTACTTC. Translating it yields CASSQGLRYEQYF.

This clone was recorded once. The chain combines TRBV5-1 with TRBJ2-5; 8 bases line up with TRBD1. The CDR3 runs to 14 residues. The V and J ends lost 0 bases and 6 bases, in that order; junction bases with no gene match: 4. Looked up from germline, CDR1 is SGHRS and CDR2 is YFSETQ. CDR3 DNA: TGCGCCAGCAGCTTGGGGACAGGGATACAGACCCAGTACTTC. Protein: CASSLGTGIQTQYF. Combining the CDR3 with reference TRBV5-1 and TRBJ2-5 gives the whole variable domain KAGVTQTPRYLIKTRGQQVTLSCSPISGHRSVSWYQQTPGQGLQFLFEYFSETQRNKGNFPGRFSGRQFSNSRSEMNVSTLELGDSALYLCASSLGTGIQTQYFGPGTRLLVL.

Comment on this clone: A junction boundary mismatches the germline segment, possibly from a read error. The chain combines TRBV4-1 with TRBJ2-3, with a tentative D call TRBD2 (6 bases). From germline, CDR1 is MGHRA and CDR2 YSYEKL. The CDR3 is 17 amino acids. CDR3 in DNA: TGCGCCAGCAGCCTCGGCTCCGGGACTCCCCCCGCAGATACGCAGTTTTTT. Translation gives CASSLGSGTPPADTQFF.

In this sample, this clone turned up once. The junction and the germline gene differ at one end; a read error may be behind it. The chain combines TRBV7-7 with TRBJ2-3, with D maybe TRBD2 (6 bases). The germline CDR1 and CDR2 sequences are SSHAT and FNYEAQ (reference sequence). The CDR3 contains 17 residues. CDR3 bases: TGTGCTAGCAGCTTAAGTCGTCAGGCGGGACCCCCAGATACGCAGTATTTT. This gives the protein CASSLSRQAGPPDTQYF.

The V gene is TRBV6-6, the J gene TRBJ1-2, with 8 bases lining up with TRBD1. The CDR3 extends over 14 amino acids. V was pared by 0 bases and J by 7 bases, with 4 bases of the junction left unmatched. Germline CDR1 is MNHNY and CDR2 is SVGAGI (reference sequence). This chain's CDR3 is CASSYSGQAVGYTF. In DNA, the CDR3 is TGTGCCAGCAGTTACTCGGGACAGGCGGTTGGCTACACCTTC.

The chain has TRBV11-2 and TRBJ1-2; TRBD1 agrees at 8 bases. The J segment lost 3 bases and the V segment lost 1 base, leaving 10 bases of the junction unmatched. CDR1 is SGHAT, CDR2 FQNNGV, per germline. The CDR3 is 17 residues long. CDR3 region: CASSLGTYGTGYYGYTF. The CDR3 bases are TGTGCCAGCAGCTTAGGGACCTACGGGACAGGCTACTATGGCTACACCTTC.

A word on this clone: The same CDR3 arises from other DNA sequences in this sample as well. The chain is built from TRBV6-1 and TRBJ1-1; D remains ambiguous. The CDR3 is made up of 15 amino acids. Between the trimmed V and J ends, which lost 1 base and 6 bases, there was a span of 15 bases. In germline, CDR1 is MNHNS, CDR2 SASEGT. The CDR3 region is CASSEVLGNLAEAFF. The CDR3 nucleotides are TGTGCCAGCAGTGAAGTTTTAGGAAATTTGGCTGAAGCTTTCTTT.

The rearrangement uses TRBV10-3 and TRBJ1-4; possible D gene TRBD1, 6 bases. Germline values: CDR1 ENHRY, CDR2 SYGVKD. The CDR3 has 16 amino acids. Trimming shortened V by 0 bases and J by 4 bases, and 12 bases separated the two germline ends. The CDR3 is CAISESKGRGNEKLFF. In nucleotides, the CDR3 is TGTGCCATCAGTGAGTCTAAAGGCAGGGGTAATGAAAAACTGTTTTTT.

This chain links TRBV7-9 with TRBJ2-7; TRBD1 matches 7 bases. CDR1 and CDR2 (germline): SEHNR, FQNEAQ (reference sequence). V lost 6 bases to trimming and J lost 1 base; unmatched junction nucleotides: 3. The CDR3 contains 13 residues. The CDR3 loop reads CASSRQGSYEQYF. The DNA for the CDR3 is TGTGCCAGCAGTCGACAGGGTTCCTACGAGCAGTACTTC.